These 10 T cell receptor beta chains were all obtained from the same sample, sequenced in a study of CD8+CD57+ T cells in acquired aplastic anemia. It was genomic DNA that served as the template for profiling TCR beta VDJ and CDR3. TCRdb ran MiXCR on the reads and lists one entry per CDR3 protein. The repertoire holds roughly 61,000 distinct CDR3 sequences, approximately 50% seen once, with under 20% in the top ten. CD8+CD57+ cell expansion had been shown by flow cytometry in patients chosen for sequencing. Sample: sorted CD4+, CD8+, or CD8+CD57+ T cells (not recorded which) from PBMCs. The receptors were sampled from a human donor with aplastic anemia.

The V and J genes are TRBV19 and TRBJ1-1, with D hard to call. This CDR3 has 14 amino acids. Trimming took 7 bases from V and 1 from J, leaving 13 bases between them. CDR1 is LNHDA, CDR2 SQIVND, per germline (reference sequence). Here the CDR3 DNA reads TGTGCCAGTAAGGTTCGGGGAGGGAACACTGAAGCTTTCTTT. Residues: CASKVRGGNTEAFF.

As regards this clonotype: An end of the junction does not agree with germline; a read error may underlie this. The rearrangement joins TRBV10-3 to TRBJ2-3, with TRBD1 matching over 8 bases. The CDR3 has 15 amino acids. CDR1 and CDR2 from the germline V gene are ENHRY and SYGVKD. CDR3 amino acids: CASSPQGASTDTQYF. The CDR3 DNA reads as TGTGCCAGCAGTCCCCAGGGGGCTAGCACAGATACGCAGTATTTT.

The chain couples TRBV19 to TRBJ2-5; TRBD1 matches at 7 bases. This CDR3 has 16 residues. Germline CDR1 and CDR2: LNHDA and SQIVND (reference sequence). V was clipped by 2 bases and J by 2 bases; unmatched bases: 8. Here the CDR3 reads CASSIKWKGQQETQYF. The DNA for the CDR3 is TGTGCCAGTAGTATAAAGTGGAAGGGACAGCAAGAGACCCAGTACTTC.

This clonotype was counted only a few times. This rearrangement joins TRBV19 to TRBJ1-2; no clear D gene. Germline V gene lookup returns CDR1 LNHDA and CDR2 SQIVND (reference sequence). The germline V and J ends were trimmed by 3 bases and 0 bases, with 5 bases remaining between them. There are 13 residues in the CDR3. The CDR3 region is CASSIGANYGYTF. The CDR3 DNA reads TGTGCCAGTAGTATCGGTGCTAACTATGGCTACACCTTC.

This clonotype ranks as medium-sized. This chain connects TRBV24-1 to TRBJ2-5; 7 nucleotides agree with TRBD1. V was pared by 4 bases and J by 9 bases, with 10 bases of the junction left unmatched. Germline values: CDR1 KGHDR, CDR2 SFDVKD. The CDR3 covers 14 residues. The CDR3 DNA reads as TGTGCCACCAGTGACGAAGGGACAGTTATGCCCCAGTACTTC. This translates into CATSDEGTVMPQYF.

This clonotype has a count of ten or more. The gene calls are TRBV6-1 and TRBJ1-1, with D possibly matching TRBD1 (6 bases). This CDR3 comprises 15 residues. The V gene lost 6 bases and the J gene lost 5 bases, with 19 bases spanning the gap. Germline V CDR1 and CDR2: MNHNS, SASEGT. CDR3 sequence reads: CASSLDRRRGTEAFF. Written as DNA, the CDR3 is TGTGCCAGCAGCTTAGACAGGCGCCGAGGGACTGAAGCTTTCTTT.

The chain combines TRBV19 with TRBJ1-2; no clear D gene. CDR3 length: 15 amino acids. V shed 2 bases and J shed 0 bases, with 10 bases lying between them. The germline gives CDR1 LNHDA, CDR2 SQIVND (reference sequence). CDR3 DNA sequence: TGTGCCAGTAGTATATCAGCAACCTCTAACTATGGCTACACCTTC. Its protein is CASSISATSNYGYTF.

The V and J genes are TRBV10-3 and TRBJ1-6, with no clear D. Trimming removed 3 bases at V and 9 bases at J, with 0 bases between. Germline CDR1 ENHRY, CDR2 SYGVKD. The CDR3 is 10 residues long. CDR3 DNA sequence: TGTGCCATCAGTGATTCACCCCTCCACTTT. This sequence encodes CAISDSPLHF.

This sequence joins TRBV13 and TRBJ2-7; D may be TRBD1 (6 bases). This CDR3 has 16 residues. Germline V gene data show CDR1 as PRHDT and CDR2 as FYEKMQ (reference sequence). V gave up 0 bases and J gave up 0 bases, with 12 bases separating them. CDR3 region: CASSLGLRDNSYEQYF. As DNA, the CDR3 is TGTGCCAGCAGCTTAGGTCTCCGGGACAACTCCTACGAGCAGTACTTC.

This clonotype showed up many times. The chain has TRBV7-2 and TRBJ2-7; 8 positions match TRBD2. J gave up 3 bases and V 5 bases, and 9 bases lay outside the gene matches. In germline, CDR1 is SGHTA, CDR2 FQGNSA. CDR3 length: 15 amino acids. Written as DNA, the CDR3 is TGTGCCAGCAGCCCCGCCGGCGGGGGGAACTACGAGCAGTACTTC. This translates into CASSPAGGGNYEQYF.